Listed below are T cell receptor beta chains from one sample, sequenced in a study of beta chain features in type 1 diabetes. Sequenced by immunoSEQ multiplex PCR; TCRdb stores in-frame clones only, minus some. The profile shows 300,000 to 350,000 clones, 6.5% to 10% of them singletons. Specimen: central memory CD4+ T cells from blood. The receptors were gathered from a woman aged 18-29 years in good health. CDR3s include the opening cysteine and the closing phenylalanine or tryptophan. Each record gives: clone size, D gene, V gene, J gene, CDR3 DNA, CDR3 protein. A D gene is named only where the DNA matches it firmly. For some rows the clone size is stated as once, few or many, or as a class when expanded; others skip it.

clone size: few; D gene: -; V gene: TRBV9; J gene: TRBJ2-5; CDR3 DNA: TGTGCCAGCAGCGTAGCTACAGGGCAGGGAGAGACCCAGTACTTC; CDR3 protein: CASSVATGQGETQYF
clone size: many; D gene: -; V gene: TRBV7-9; J gene: TRBJ2-6; CDR3 DNA: TGTGCCAGCAACAGGGATTCTGGGGCCAACGTCCTGACTTTC; CDR3 protein: CASNRDSGANVLTF
clone size: few; D gene: TRBD2; V gene: TRBV4-2; J gene: TRBJ2-1; CDR3 DNA: TGTGCCAGCAGTCCAGCGGGAGGGGGATCCTACAATGAGCAGTTCTTC; CDR3 protein: CASSPAGGGSYNEQFF
clone size: -; D gene: TRBD2; V gene: TRBV2; J gene: TRBJ2-7; CDR3 DNA: TGTGCCAGCAGACTAGCGGTCGACTACGAGCAGTACTTC; CDR3 protein: CASRLAVDYEQYF
clone size: many; D gene: -; V gene: TRBV4-2; J gene: TRBJ2-1; CDR3 DNA: TGTGCCAGCAGCTCCGTAACAGGGTACAATGAGCAGTTCTTC; CDR3 protein: CASSSVTGYNEQFF
clone size: many; D gene: TRBD1; V gene: TRBV19; J gene: TRBJ1-5; CDR3 DNA: TGTGCCAGTAACCCGGGACAGGGCAATCAGCCCCAGCATTTT; CDR3 protein: CASNPGQGNQPQHF
clone size: few; D gene: -; V gene: TRBV4-2; J gene: TRBJ2-3; CDR3 DNA: TGTGCCAGCAGCCAACGTAAAAAAGATACGCAGTATTTT; CDR3 protein: CASSQRKKDTQYF
clone size: few; D gene: -; V gene: TRBV15; J gene: TRBJ2-6; CDR3 DNA: TGTGCCACCAGCAGAGTGGCCTCTGGGGCCAACGTCCTGACTTTC; CDR3 protein: CATSRVASGANVLTF
clone size: many; D gene: -; V gene: TRBV7-9; J gene: TRBJ2-1; CDR3 DNA: TGTGCCAGCAGGGGAGAGTGGGATGAGCAGTTCTTC; CDR3 protein: CASRGEWDEQFF
clone size: once; D gene: -; V gene: TRBV5-1; J gene: TRBJ1-2; CDR3 DNA: TGCGCCAGCAGCCCGGGGGATGGCTACACCTTC; CDR3 protein: CASSPGDGYTF
clone size: few; D gene: -; V gene: TRBV4-3; J gene: TRBJ1-2; CDR3 DNA: TGCGCCAGCAGCCAAGATTTAGCTAACTATGGCTACACCTTC; CDR3 protein: CASSQDLANYGYTF
clone size: -; D gene: TRBD1; V gene: TRBV5-1; J gene: TRBJ2-5; CDR3 DNA: TGCGCCAGCAGCGTTTCTACTGGGACAGGGGTAATGCGGACCCAGTACTTC; CDR3 protein: CASSVSTGTGVMRTQYF
clone size: few; D gene: TRBD2; V gene: TRBV5-1; J gene: TRBJ2-2; CDR3 DNA: TGCGCCAGCAGCTTCAAAGCGGGAGTGGGCGGGGAGCTGTTTTTT; CDR3 protein: CASSFKAGVGGELFF
clone size: few; D gene: -; V gene: TRBV4-2; J gene: TRBJ2-7; CDR3 DNA: TGTGCCAGCAGCCAAGAAGTAGGAGGGTCGGCCTACGAGCAGTACTTC; CDR3 protein: CASSQEVGGSAYEQYF
clone size: -; D gene: -; V gene: TRBV28; J gene: TRBJ2-7; CDR3 DNA: TGTGCCAGCAGTTTAACTGACAGTTTAGTCGAGCAGTACTTC; CDR3 protein: CASSLTDSLVEQYF
clone size: -; D gene: -; V gene: TRBV21-1; J gene: TRBJ1-4; CDR3 DNA: TGTGCCAGCAGCCGCCATACGGACAGCGCAACTAATGAAAAACTGTTTTTT; CDR3 protein: CASSRHTDSATNEKLFF
clone size: -; D gene: TRBD1; V gene: TRBV5-1; J gene: TRBJ2-1; CDR3 DNA: TGCGCCAGCAGCCCGCTCGGGGTTAGACAGGGCAATGAGCAGTTCTTC; CDR3 protein: CASSPLGVRQGNEQFF
clone size: few; D gene: -; V gene: TRBV28; J gene: TRBJ2-7; CDR3 DNA: TGTGCCAGCAGTTTCGCAGGGAAGTGGGAGCAGTACTTC; CDR3 protein: CASSFAGKWEQYF
clone size: few; D gene: TRBD1; V gene: TRBV28; J gene: TRBJ1-5; CDR3 DNA: TGTGCCAGCAGTTTAGGACAGGGGGCGAATCAGCCCCAGCATTTT; CDR3 protein: CASSLGQGANQPQHF
clone size: -; D gene: -; V gene: TRBV19; J gene: TRBJ2-1; CDR3 DNA: TGTGCCAGTAGTATAATAGGTAGTACCTACAATGAGCAGTTCTTC; CDR3 protein: CASSIIGSTYNEQFF
clone size: -; D gene: TRBD2; V gene: TRBV5-4; J gene: TRBJ2-1; CDR3 DNA: TGTGCCAGCAGCTTGGTTTGGACTAGCGGGAACAATGAGCAGTTCTTC; CDR3 protein: CASSLVWTSGNNEQFF
clone size: -; D gene: TRBD2; V gene: TRBV4-3; J gene: TRBJ2-1; CDR3 DNA: TGCGCCAGCAGCCAAGATTTGACTAGCGGGACACGGAATGAGCAGTTCTTC; CDR3 protein: CASSQDLTSGTRNEQFF
clone size: -; D gene: -; V gene: TRBV7-9; J gene: TRBJ2-1; CDR3 DNA: TGTGCCAGCAGCTGGGGGAACAGGGGAGGCAATGAGCAGTTCTTC; CDR3 protein: CASSWGNRGGNEQFF
clone size: many; D gene: -; V gene: TRBV27; J gene: TRBJ1-1; CDR3 DNA: TGTGCCAGCAGTTTACTTAGGGAACGGGGCACTGAAGCTTTCTTT; CDR3 protein: CASSLLRERGTEAFF
clone size: -; D gene: TRBD1; V gene: TRBV6-5; J gene: TRBJ1-5; CDR3 DNA: TGTGCCAGCAGGTCCAACAGGGGGCCCGATCAGCCCCAGCATTTT; CDR3 protein: CASRSNRGPDQPQHF